This T cell receptor (beta chain) was sequenced in a study of shared T cell receptors in the human thymus. TCRdb's copy holds only in-frame clones and misses some; the assay was immunoSEQ multiplex PCR. The sample has 640,000 or so clones, approximately 87% seen once. The J segment lost 4 bases and the V segment lost 5 bases, leaving 3 bases of the junction unmatched. Looked up from germline, CDR1 is SGHTA and CDR2 is FQGNSA. This CDR3 is built from 14 residues. This clone has just one count. The sample carries other DNA sequences with the same CDR3. In addition, the sample was reused for a study of human thymus T cells. Turning to that study: Thymus was obtained from resections taken during corrective heart surgery.

The V gene is TRBV7-2, the J gene TRBJ1-5; 9 bases agree with TRBD1. The sample was thymocytes. The TCR was taken from a boy in the first two years of life with a congenital heart defect. CDR3 nucleotides: TGTGCCAGCAGCCAGACAGGGGGAAATCAGCCCCAGCATTTT. Amino acid sequence: CASSQTGGNQPQHF.